One and the same sample provided the 4 T cell receptor beta chains below, sequenced in a study of T cell repertoires in cytomegalovirus infection. One entry per CDR3 protein, called by TCRdb with MiXCR from the reads. The sample contains more than 150,000 distinct CDR3 sequences, under 25% of which appear only once. Sample: PBMCs. All receptors come from a human donor in good health (CMV status not recorded). Some clones in this sample may be carry-over from other donors' samples.

CDR3 sequence: CASSQDRGAGGPRFF. As DNA, the CDR3 is TGCGCCAGCAGCCAAGATCGCGGAGCGGGGGGGCCGAGGTTCTTC. The rearrangement uses TRBV4-1 and TRBJ2-1, with 10 bases aligning to TRBD2. CDR1 and CDR2 from the germline V gene are MGHRA and YSYEKL. Losses at the gene ends were 0 bases for V and 15 bases for J; bases not matched to a gene: 11. The CDR3 runs to 15 residues.

This clonotype was observed a handful of times. J is TRBJ2-7 and V is TRBV20-1; no clear D. The CDR3 is 15 amino acids. Germline V lookup: CDR1 DFQATT, CDR2 SNEGSKA (reference sequence). Deletions cut 3 bases from V and 2 bases from J, with 17 bases between. CDR3: CSASGFPSTPYEQYF. The CDR3 DNA is TGCAGTGCTAGTGGTTTCCCCAGTACTCCCTACGAGCAGTACTTC.

This clonotype turned up a few times. This chain links TRBV7-9 with TRBJ1-1; D possibly corresponds to TRBD1 (6 bases). The V and J ends lost 1 base and 11 bases respectively, with 23 bases between them. The CDR3 extends over 16 amino acids. Germline V gives CDR1 SEHNR, CDR2 FQNEAQ (reference sequence). The CDR3 region is CASSLGGGDNPRKAFF. CDR3 bases: TGTGCCAGCAGCTTAGGGGGGGGGGACAACCCGAGGAAGGCTTTCTTT.

Many counts were recorded for this clonotype. CDR3 in amino acids: CASSQDVGTPTSGNTIYF. The CDR3 region has the DNA TGCGCCAGCAGCCAAGATGTGGGGACACCGACCTCTGGAAACACCATATATTTT. The chain recombines TRBV4-1 with TRBJ1-3; possibly TRBD1 for D (6 bases). Germline assignment: CDR1 MGHRA and CDR2 YSYEKL. There are 18 residues in the CDR3. Trimming stripped 0 bases from V and 0 bases from J, with 15 bases between.